This TCR beta chain was retrieved from a study of T cells in Graves' hyperthyroidism and ophthalmopathy. Findings and limits, study-wide: Blood shared most expanded thyroid clonotypes above 0.001. Separating ophthalmopathy from stable hyperthyroidism was achieved by a 13 V-J model. Before onset, ophthalmopathy was predicted by the model a median around 6.2 months earlier.

Notes on this clonotype: Its antigen is not known.

The V end lost 6 bases, the J end lost 5 bases, and 16 bases lay between the germline ends. The CDR3 consists of 15 residues. For the diagnoses, clinical symptoms, serum thyroxine and TRAb, thyroid ultrasound and orbital computed tomography were used. The investigators amplified TCR beta CDR3 regions from RNA transcripts. During a first-round RT-PCR of the TCR CDR3, the HTBI primer set was used. MiXCR was run by TCRdb on the multiplex PCR reads, yielding one entry per CDR3 protein. Of more than 500,000 distinct CDR3 sequences in the sample, 40% to 50% were seen once. The chain couples TRBV12-3 or TRBV12-4 to TRBJ2-2; D is uncertain. This sequence originates from an adult woman with Graves' disease, either hyperthyroidism or ophthalmopathy (not recorded which). Sequencing was carried out using peripheral blood or thyroid tissue (not recorded which). The CDR3 spells CASSSWAGLTGELFF. The DNA for the CDR3 is TGTGCCAGCAGCTCCTGGGCAGGCCTGACCGGGGAGCTGTTTTTT.